The clone carrying this T cell receptor beta chain was seen a handful of times. Its antigen is not identified. Only one heparinised blood draw was taken per donor, and its volume averaged about 120 mL. The entry originates in a study of beta chain features in type 1 diabetes. Across the whole study: On cell yields, gender and age, patients and healthy donors were similar.

Whole-study findings and limits: Shortening of TCRB CDR3s, moderate but significant, appeared in all four CD4+ subsets of Type 1 diabetes patients. A potential PCR bias toward shorter templates would be equal in patient and control samples.

Germline values: CDR1 PRHDT, CDR2 FYEKMQ (reference sequence). The CDR3 covers 17 residues. Germline trimming cut 2 bases from V and 8 bases from J; bases unmatched to any gene: 17. Since all of the isolated RNA was reverse transcribed, expressed TCRB transcripts were what got sequenced. Here immunoSEQ multiplex PCR was the method, and the copy in TCRdb shows in-frame clones only, minus some. The data show a few hundred thousand clones, around 12% seen once. The sequence was obtained from a woman younger than 30 with type 1 diabetes. The sample taken for sequencing was naive CD4+ T cells from blood. The chain uses TRBV13 and TRBJ1-2; 7 positions agree with TRBD1. The chain's CDR3 is CASSLTILETGLSGYTF. The CDR3 coding sequence is TGTGCCAGCAGCTTAACCATTCTGGAGACAGGGCTTTCCGGCTACACCTTC.